A single sample gave rise to the 9 T cell receptor beta chains below, sequenced in a study of spatial heterogeneity in lung cancer (dated by TCRdb to 2018 to 2020). To prepare the library, 5' RACE was applied. Sequencing was carried out with a NextSeq 500. TCRdb reworked the public reads: Q25 trimming with fastp, MiXCR clone assembly, productive beta chains retained. Entries that share a CDR3 protein sequence are merged under the most common genes and DNA. Within this sample are about 85,000 distinct CDR3 sequences, with 15% to 25% of them counted one time only. The ten largest make up about 6.8% of the sample. The intended sense of this specimen's time point label: sample taken at primary tumor resection. TCR sequencing used whole RNA extracted from tumor and nontumor lung tissue, or from cryopreserved PBMC samples, without cell sorting. This sample comprised PBMCs, obtained at surgery. The receptor set was obtained from a male donor with early-stage non-small cell lung cancer.

The chain joins TRBV20-1 to TRBJ1-3, with unresolved D. The CDR3 extends over 11 amino acids. V lost 4 bases to trimming and J lost 4 bases, with 5 bases between them. Per the germline V gene, CDR1 is DFQATT and CDR2 is SNEGSKA (reference sequence). CDR3 coding DNA: TGCAGTGCTAAGGCCGGAAACACCATATATTTT. It yields the protein CSAKAGNTIYF.

The chain has TRBV20-1 and TRBJ2-3, with D perhaps TRBD1 or TRBD2 (5 bases each). This CDR3 comprises 10 residues. V lost 6 bases and J lost 9, with 10 bases in between. Germline loops: CDR1 DFQATT, CDR2 SNEGSKA (reference sequence). The CDR3: CSAPRGTQYF. In nucleotides, the CDR3 is TGCAGTGCCCCCCGGGGCACGCAGTATTTT.

The J gene is TRBJ2-1, the V gene TRBV6-5, with D perhaps TRBD1 or TRBD2 (6 bases each). The germline V gene has CDR1 MNHEY and CDR2 SVGAGI. This CDR3 is 15 amino acids long. Trimming removed 6 bases at V and 7 bases at J, with 19 bases between. CDR3 bases: TGTGCCAGCAGATCCCCCGGGGGCAGGGGAAATGAGCAGTTCTTC. This sequence encodes CASRSPGGRGNEQFF.

Regarding this clonotype: An end of the junction differs from the germline gene, which may be a read error. This chain uses TRBV7-7 with TRBJ2-7; a possible D gene is TRBD1 (6 bases). The CDR3 is 13 residues long. Germline V gene lookup returns CDR1 SSHAT and CDR2 FNYEAQ (reference sequence). DNA for the CDR3: TGTGCTAGCAGCCGCGACAGGACCGAAGAGCAGTACTTC. This codes for CASSRDRTEEQYF. The whole variable domain, remainder taken from reference TRBV7-7 and TRBJ2-7, is GAGVSQSPRYKVTKRGQDVTLRCDPISSHATLYWYQQALGQGPEFLTYFNYEAQPDKSGLPSDRFSAERPEGSISTLTIQRTEQRDSAMYRCASSRDRTEEQYFGPGTRLTVT.

The chain employs TRBV7-9 and TRBJ2-2, with D perhaps TRBD2 (5 bases). The germline gives CDR1 SEHNR, CDR2 FQNEAQ (reference sequence). Between the trimmed V and J ends, which lost 7 bases and 1 base, there was a span of 13 bases. The CDR3 consists of 15 residues. The CDR3 protein is CASTFRDKNTGELFF. The CDR3 DNA is TGTGCCAGCACGTTCCGGGATAAGAACACCGGGGAGCTGTTTTTT.

This clonotype was recorded at least ten times. This chain links TRBV9 with TRBJ1-5; weak D call: TRBD1 (6 bases). From germline, CDR1 is SGDLS and CDR2 YYNGEE. V lost 4 bases and J lost 0, with 11 bases in between. CDR3 length: 15 residues. CDR3 protein: CASSLQGYSNQPQHF. The CDR3 DNA follows: TGTGCCAGCAGCCTACAGGGCTATAGCAATCAGCCCCAGCATTTT.

This clonotype appeared many times. The chain has TRBV27 and TRBJ2-1, with TRBD2 matching over 7 bases. The CDR3 runs 14 residues. Germline trimming cut 3 bases from V and 4 bases from J; bases unmatched to any gene: 3. Germline lookup yields CDR1 MNHEY and CDR2 SMNVEV (reference sequence). The CDR3 reads CASSFTSAYNEQFF. CDR3 coding DNA: TGTGCCAGCAGTTTCACTAGCGCATACAATGAGCAGTTCTTC.

This clonotype was seen only a few times. The chain carries TRBV29-1 and TRBJ2-1, with a tentative D call TRBD2 (6 bases). Per the germline V gene, CDR1 is SQVTM and CDR2 is ANQGSEA. The germline V and J ends were trimmed by 0 bases and 10 bases, with 16 bases remaining between them. The CDR3 has 14 residues. This CDR3 is CSVEDLVGGSEQFF. CDR3 coding DNA: TGCAGCGTTGAAGATCTCGTGGGAGGCAGCGAGCAGTTCTTC.

This clonotype was counted a few times. J is TRBJ1-5 and V is TRBV12-3 or TRBV12-4, with a tentative D call TRBD1 (5 bases). V lost 6 bases to trimming and J lost 0 bases, with 12 bases between them. The CDR3 loop spans 15 amino acids. The CDR3 nucleotides read TGTGCCAGCAGCCTCCGACAGAATAGCAATCAGCCCCAGCATTTT. It encodes CASSLRQNSNQPQHF.